Below, one T cell receptor beta chain is given with its context. Antigen: not known. This sample is drawn from a study of T cell responses to AZD1222 COVID-19 vaccine. Sequencing was performed with immunoSEQ multiplex PCR; in TCRdb, only in-frame clones are kept and a portion is missing. The table shows about 180,000 clones, with approximately 86% occurring only once. Study findings and constraints: The study identified only 6 or 7 AZD1222 recipients as seropositive at baseline.

This specimen was peripheral blood, taken on day 0 of AZD1222 vaccination. The receptor's source is an adult in good health.

The CDR3 loop reads CASSLSSDRRMVGYTF. CDR3 nucleotides: TGTGCCAGCAGCCTCAGTAGCGACAGGAGGATGGTGGGCTACACCTTC. V usage is TRBV3-1 (or the pseudogene TRBV3-2) and J usage is TRBJ1-2; TRBD1 might be the D (6 bases). The V end was cut by 4 bases, the J end by 8 bases, with 23 bases between. The CDR3 has 16 amino acids. CDR1 is LGHDT, CDR2 YNNKEL, per germline (reference sequence).